This is a list of T cell receptor beta chains from one sample in a study of blood T cell repertoires in COVID-19. Clones were read by immunoSEQ multiplex PCR, and TCRdb kept only the in-frame ones, dropping some. Of about 95,000 clones in the sample, under 90% were seen once. Source material: peripheral blood. These receptors were collected from a woman in her 70s with acute or convalescent COVID-19. Both conserved end residues are part of each CDR3. D genes are given only for firm matches. Clone size is given for some rows only: seen once, a few or many times, or a class if the clone is expanded.

D gene	V gene	clone size	J gene	CDR3 DNA	CDR3 protein
NA	TRBV6-5	NA	TRBJ1-3	TGTGCCAGCAGTTACTCGGCAGGGATTGGAAACACCATATATTTT	CASSYSAGIGNTIYF
NA	TRBV7-6	NA	TRBJ1-2	TGTGCCAGCAGCAATCCGCCGGCAGGGGTCTATGGCTACACCTTC	CASSNPPAGVYGYTF
NA	TRBV3-1/TRBV3-2	NA	TRBJ1-5	TGTGCCAGCAGCCAAGATGCAGCGACAGTCAATCAGCCCCAGCATTTT	CASSQDAATVNQPQHF
TRBD2	TRBV18	NA	TRBJ2-1	TGTGCCAGCTCACCGGGACTAGCGGGAGGCCCCAATGAGCAGTTCTTC	CASSPGLAGGPNEQFF
NA	TRBV19	NA	TRBJ1-1	TGTGCCAGTAGTATAAGGGGGGGCGGGTACACTGAAGCTTTCTTT	CASSIRGGGYTEAFF
TRBD2	TRBV6-5	NA	TRBJ2-7	TGTGCCAGCAGTTACGGCGGGAGGAGTTCCTACGAGCAGTACTTC	CASSYGGRSSYEQYF
TRBD1	TRBV4-1	NA	TRBJ1-6	TGCGCCAGCAGCCGCTCTAATAGACAGGGGGGCTCGGGTTCACCCCTCCACTTT	CASSRSNRQGGSGSPLHF
TRBD1	TRBV5-8	few	TRBJ1-4	TGTGCCAGCAGCTTGGTACAGGGGGCAAGTGAAAAACTGTTTTTT	CASSLVQGASEKLFF
NA	TRBV19	once	TRBJ2-5	TGTGCCAGTAGTAACGCGGGACGGGAGACCCAGTACTTC	CASSNAGRETQYF
TRBD1	TRBV15	NA	TRBJ1-2	TGTGCCACCAGCAGATACTCACAGGGGCGGGGTGGCTACACCTTC	CATSRYSQGRGGYTF
TRBD1	TRBV18	NA	TRBJ2-7	TGTGCCAGCTCATGGGACAGGGGACTAGAGCAGTACTTC	CASSWDRGLEQYF
NA	TRBV10-2	NA	TRBJ1-5	TGCGCCAGCAGTGAGCAGGGTCGTGGCCAGCCCCAGCATTTT	CASSEQGRGQPQHF
TRBD1	TRBV27	NA	TRBJ2-6	TGTGCCAGCAGTCCTTCCCCTTTTAGTCGGCAGGGGGCGCTTAAAGGGGCCAACGTCCTGACTTTC	CASSPSPFSRQGALKGANVLTF
NA	TRBV30	NA	TRBJ1-5	TGTGCCTGGAGTGAGGAACCACAGGGTGGGCCCCAGCATTTT	CAWSEEPQGGPQHF
NA	TRBV18	NA	TRBJ1-5	TGTGCCAGCTCACCCTCGGGGGGACCCCTCAATCAGCCCCAGCATTTT	CASSPSGGPLNQPQHF
NA	TRBV10-1	NA	TRBJ2-2	TGCGCCAGCAAGGTGGGGCAGAACACCGGGGAGCTGTTTTTT	CASKVGQNTGELFF
NA	TRBV28	NA	TRBJ1-4	TGTGCCAGCAGTTTACACAGGGACGAAAAACTGTTTTTT	CASSLHRDEKLFF
TRBD2	TRBV6-1	NA	TRBJ2-1	TGTGCCAGCAGTGAACCCGCCGGGGCGGGAGGTCGTGAGCAGTTCTTC	CASSEPAGAGGREQFF